This is a list of T cell receptor beta chains from one sample in a study of blood T cell repertoires in COVID-19. Assay: immunoSEQ multiplex PCR; the TCRdb copy retains only in-frame clones and omits some. Among around 140,000 clones listed, roughly 80% were seen once. The sequencing input was peripheral blood. These receptors originate from a man between 70 and 80 years old who had recovered from COVID-19. Both conserved end residues are part of each CDR3. Fields, in order: D gene, CDR3 length, clone size, V gene, J gene, CDR3 DNA, CDR3 protein. The D gene is left open where the match is weak. Expanded clones are given a class, and other clones once, few, many or no size at all.

>.|17|.|TRBV5-1|TRBJ2-3
TGCGCCAGCAGACGCCTCCTAGCGCACGGTAGCACAGATACGCAGTATTTT
CASRRLLAHGSTDTQYF
>.|14|few|TRBV7-2|TRBJ2-7
TGTGCCAGCAGGGAGGCGGGACTCCCCTTCGAGCAGTACTTC
CASREAGLPFEQYF
>TRBD1|16|few|TRBV7-9|TRBJ2-7
TGTGCCAGCAGCTTAGCGGGAGACAGGGGGCGAAACGAGCAGTACTTC
CASSLAGDRGRNEQYF
>.|15|.|TRBV5-5|TRBJ2-7
TGTGCCAGCAGCTTGACAGGGTCTTATTCCTACGAGCAGTACTTC
CASSLTGSYSYEQYF
>.|15|.|TRBV23-1|TRBJ2-3
TGCGCCAGCACGCAGGGGCCAGCGGAGATAGATACGCAGTATTTT
CASTQGPAEIDTQYF
>TRBD2|15|.|TRBV5-1|TRBJ2-1
TGCGCCAGCAGCTGGGCCGGGACTAGGTCCAATGAGCAGTTCTTC
CASSWAGTRSNEQFF
>TRBD2|16|.|TRBV6-6|TRBJ2-7
TGTGCCAGCAGCCCTGGACTAGCGGGAGGGTCCTACGAGCAGTACTTC
CASSPGLAGGSYEQYF
>TRBD1|13|.|TRBV30|TRBJ1-2
TGTGCCTGGAATCAGGGGGCGTCAACTGGCTACACCTTC
CAWNQGASTGYTF
>.|16|.|TRBV9|TRBJ2-1
TGTGCCAGCAGCATCTCAACGGGAGTCGGCTACAATGAGCAGTTCTTC
CASSISTGVGYNEQFF
>.|11|.|TRBV5-1|TRBJ1-3
TGCGCCAGCACACAGGGAAACACCATATATTTT
CASTQGNTIYF
>TRBD1|14|.|TRBV6-1|TRBJ2-7
TGTGCCAGCAGTGAGAAGGGCAGGGGGTTGGAGCAGTACTTC
CASSEKGRGLEQYF
>.|14|.|TRBV5-1|TRBJ1-1
TGCGCCAGCAGCTTCCAAAACAGGGATGCTGAAGCTTTCTTT
CASSFQNRDAEAFF
>TRBD2|21|.|TRBV4-3|TRBJ2-1
TGCGCCAGCAGCCAAGCGTTCCCTACCTCTCTAGCGGGAGGGATTTACAATGAGCAGTTCTTC
CASSQAFPTSLAGGIYNEQFF
>.|14|.|TRBV9|TRBJ2-7
TGTGCCAGCAGCGTAGCTTCAGGGCCCTACGAGCAGTACTTC
CASSVASGPYEQYF
>.|16|.|TRBV7-2|TRBJ2-1
TGTGCCAGCAGCTTGGAGTCGGGATTCATCTACAATGAGCAGTTCTTC
CASSLESGFIYNEQFF
>.|14|.|TRBV1|TRBJ2-7
TGCACCAGCAGCGCCGACGGAGGCCCGGGAGAGCAGTACTTC
CTSSADGGPGEQYF
>.|14|.|TRBV28|TRBJ2-5
TGTGCCAGCGGGATTGGTGGGGGGAGAGAGACCCAGTACTTC
CASGIGGGRETQYF
>TRBD2|13|.|TRBV30|TRBJ2-1
TGTGCCGGGTTCAAGCGGGAGAACAATGAGCAGTTCTTC
CAGFKRENNEQFF
>TRBD1|15|.|TRBV13|TRBJ2-1
TGTGCCAGCAGCCAGGGACAGGGCTCCTACAATGAGCAGTTCTTC
CASSQGQGSYNEQFF
>.|14|.|TRBV6-2/TRBV6-3|TRBJ2-3
TGTGCCAGCAGTTACGTCCAGAACACAGATACGCAGTATTTT
CASSYVQNTDTQYF
>TRBD1|21|.|TRBV4-3|TRBJ2-3
TGCGCCAGCAGCCAAGCCCCTTTGACAGGGGGCCCAGGCAGAGGGACAGATACGCAGTATTTT
CASSQAPLTGGPGRGTDTQYF
>.|13|.|TRBV7-3|TRBJ2-3
TGTGCCAGCAGCGAGAGTCCGAGGGATACGCAGTATTTT
CASSESPRDTQYF
>.|14|.|TRBV20-1|TRBJ2-2
TGCAGTGCTAGTCGAGGTTTTAGCACCGGGGAGCTGTTTTTT
CSASRGFSTGELFF
>TRBD2|12|.|TRBV5-6|TRBJ2-1
TGTGCCAGCAGCCTCCTAGCGGGGCGGCAGTTCTTC
CASSLLAGRQFF
>.|15|.|TRBV7-6|TRBJ2-7
TGTGCCAGCAGCCCTGAGGGGGTAGGCTCCTACGAGCAGTACTTC
CASSPEGVGSYEQYF
>.|13|.|TRBV2|TRBJ1-1
TGTGCCAGCAGCCCAAGAGAGGGCACTGAAGCTTTCTTT
CASSPREGTEAFF